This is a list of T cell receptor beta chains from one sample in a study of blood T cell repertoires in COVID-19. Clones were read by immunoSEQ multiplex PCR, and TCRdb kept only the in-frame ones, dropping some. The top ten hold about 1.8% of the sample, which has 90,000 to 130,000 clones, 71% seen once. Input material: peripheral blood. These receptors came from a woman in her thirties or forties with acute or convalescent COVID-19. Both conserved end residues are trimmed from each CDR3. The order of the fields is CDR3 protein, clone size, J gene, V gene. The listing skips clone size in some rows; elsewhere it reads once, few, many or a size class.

CDR3aa: ASSLAVGGISGASDTQY
abundance: .
j_gene: TRBJ2-3
v_gene: TRBV5-1

CDR3aa: AILPAGGNGYT
abundance: .
j_gene: TRBJ1-2
v_gene: TRBV10-3

CDR3aa: ASTAPRLQETQY
abundance: .
j_gene: TRBJ2-5
v_gene: TRBV28

CDR3aa: ASRGREGYTIY
abundance: .
j_gene: TRBJ1-3
v_gene: TRBV7-9

CDR3aa: ASSLDRTTEAF
abundance: .
j_gene: TRBJ1-1
v_gene: TRBV7-3

CDR3aa: ASSIGRVNTEAF
abundance: .
j_gene: TRBJ1-1
v_gene: TRBV19

CDR3aa: ASSRLDRNEQY
abundance: .
j_gene: TRBJ2-7
v_gene: TRBV12-3/TRBV12-4

CDR3aa: ASSLQGAGELF
abundance: .
j_gene: TRBJ2-2
v_gene: TRBV13

CDR3aa: AYRTGTYNEQF
abundance: .
j_gene: TRBJ2-1
v_gene: TRBV30

CDR3aa: ASSLRAGGNTIY
abundance: few
j_gene: TRBJ1-3
v_gene: TRBV5-6

CDR3aa: ASSMDRNRYEQY
abundance: .
j_gene: TRBJ2-7
v_gene: TRBV6-5

CDR3aa: ASSSGYGGANEQF
abundance: .
j_gene: TRBJ2-1
v_gene: TRBV2

CDR3aa: ASSLPGVDYGYT
abundance: .
j_gene: TRBJ1-2
v_gene: TRBV28

CDR3aa: ASSLRRGAYNEQF
abundance: .
j_gene: TRBJ2-1
v_gene: TRBV5-6

CDR3aa: ASRAGTFQETQY
abundance: .
j_gene: TRBJ2-5
v_gene: TRBV28

CDR3aa: ASSYSYSSSTEAF
abundance: .
j_gene: TRBJ1-1
v_gene: TRBV6-5

CDR3aa: ASSYYGTSPPYNEQF
abundance: .
j_gene: TRBJ2-1
v_gene: TRBV6-2/TRBV6-3

CDR3aa: ASSLETKQETQY
abundance: few
j_gene: TRBJ2-5
v_gene: TRBV9

CDR3aa: ASRVRDRGSSYEQY
abundance: .
j_gene: TRBJ2-7
v_gene: TRBV28

CDR3aa: ASSLSPGGLNEQY
abundance: .
j_gene: TRBJ2-7
v_gene: TRBV27

CDR3aa: ASSTGVDTGELF
abundance: .
j_gene: TRBJ2-2
v_gene: TRBV18

CDR3aa: ASSSLAGAPSGTQY
abundance: few
j_gene: TRBJ2-5
v_gene: TRBV7-2

CDR3aa: ASNPGTGGREQF
abundance: .
j_gene: TRBJ2-1
v_gene: TRBV19

CDR3aa: ASSPSRDSYEQY
abundance: .
j_gene: TRBJ2-7
v_gene: TRBV7-2

CDR3aa: ASSRSSGGMETQY
abundance: once
j_gene: TRBJ2-5
v_gene: TRBV19

CDR3aa: ASSLLFVGQGDQPQH
abundance: few
j_gene: TRBJ1-5
v_gene: TRBV28

CDR3aa: ASQGFGGLGNQPQH
abundance: .
j_gene: TRBJ1-5
v_gene: TRBV12-5

CDR3aa: ASSLGQAPKNIQY
abundance: once
j_gene: TRBJ2-4
v_gene: TRBV4-1

CDR3aa: ASSLLDRGGNIQY
abundance: .
j_gene: TRBJ2-4
v_gene: TRBV28

CDR3aa: ASSLETSGFNEQF
abundance: .
j_gene: TRBJ2-1
v_gene: TRBV11-2

CDR3aa: ASSLGNTGELF
abundance: .
j_gene: TRBJ2-2
v_gene: TRBV6-4

CDR3aa: ATSDNTGQGGYNEQF
abundance: .
j_gene: TRBJ2-1
v_gene: TRBV24-1

CDR3aa: AISAIAGTGAKNIQY
abundance: once
j_gene: TRBJ2-4
v_gene: TRBV10-3

CDR3aa: ASMGAAGGPQH
abundance: many
j_gene: TRBJ1-5
v_gene: TRBV2

CDR3aa: ASGSLQGGGYGYT
abundance: .
j_gene: TRBJ1-2
v_gene: TRBV6-5

CDR3aa: ASSQDVGYGYT
abundance: .
j_gene: TRBJ1-2
v_gene: TRBV4-1

CDR3aa: ASTGSEGAVDGNTIY
abundance: .
j_gene: TRBJ1-3
v_gene: TRBV28

CDR3aa: ASSQYTGALADTQY
abundance: .
j_gene: TRBJ2-3
v_gene: TRBV14

CDR3aa: ASSYSGTGNEKLF
abundance: .
j_gene: TRBJ1-4
v_gene: TRBV6-5

CDR3aa: ASSSYRVPTGVEQY
abundance: .
j_gene: TRBJ2-7
v_gene: TRBV7-8

CDR3aa: ASYRTGYRGYT
abundance: .
j_gene: TRBJ1-2
v_gene: TRBV6-5

CDR3aa: ASSPSQDQPQH
abundance: .
j_gene: TRBJ1-5
v_gene: TRBV18

CDR3aa: ASSLSSRDSGYT
abundance: .
j_gene: TRBJ1-2
v_gene: TRBV7-3

CDR3aa: ASSPQRGQGLYEQY
abundance: .
j_gene: TRBJ2-7
v_gene: TRBV21-1

CDR3aa: AWSGGTYEQY
abundance: .
j_gene: TRBJ2-7
v_gene: TRBV30

CDR3aa: ASSLAEQGAVVGQY
abundance: .
j_gene: TRBJ2-7
v_gene: TRBV7-9

CDR3aa: ASSSSYTGELF
abundance: few
j_gene: TRBJ2-2
v_gene: TRBV11-3

CDR3aa: ASSFPGRGYEQY
abundance: .
j_gene: TRBJ2-7
v_gene: TRBV19

CDR3aa: ASSVGTGRNTIY
abundance: few
j_gene: TRBJ1-3
v_gene: TRBV28

CDR3aa: ASSQRPSTGLDTGELF
abundance: .
j_gene: TRBJ2-2
v_gene: TRBV6-6

CDR3aa: ASSQGPGGGYGYT
abundance: once
j_gene: TRBJ1-2
v_gene: TRBV3-1/TRBV3-2

CDR3aa: ATSRDPGAVEKLF
abundance: .
j_gene: TRBJ1-4
v_gene: TRBV15